The 32 T cell receptor beta chains in this list originate from one sample, sequenced in a study of cytomegalovirus exposure and HLA in healthy donors. 13 Jbeta primers and 60 Vbeta primers were used for the PCR. TCRdb keeps only in-frame clones here, not all; method: immunoSEQ multiplex PCR. Listed are 130,000 or so clones; 2% to 2.5% falls within the top ten. Sequenced input: PBMCs. The receptors derive from a woman younger than 35 in good health and CMV-seronegative.

The chain is built from TRBV19 and TRBJ2-3; 11 bases map to TRBD2. V trimming: 10 bases; J trimming: 3 bases; junction bases outside the gene matches: 12. Germline values: CDR1 LNHDA, CDR2 SQIVND (reference sequence). This CDR3 region has 16 residues. CDR3 loop: CATRAIAGGRTDTQYF. Written as DNA, the CDR3 is TGTGCCACCCGGGCGATAGCGGGAGGGAGGACAGATACGCAGTATTTT.

On this clone: Germline is not matched at one junction end, which may reflect a read error. This chain links TRBV27 with TRBJ1-1; perhaps TRBD1 as D (6 bases). The CDR3 runs 15 residues. CDR1 is MNHEY and CDR2 is SMNVEV in the germline V gene (reference sequence). Here the CDR3 DNA reads TGTGCCAGCAGTTTATCGATGGGCTCTAGGGGGGGGGCTCTCTTT. As protein: CASSLSMGSRGGALF.

The chain uses TRBV19 and TRBJ2-3; 10 positions match TRBD1. V shed 7 bases and J 0 bases; nucleotides not matched to a gene: 7. The germline gives CDR1 LNHDA, CDR2 SQIVND (reference sequence). CDR3 length: 16 amino acids. As DNA, the CDR3 is TGTGCCAGTACTGCCGGGACAGGGGTGAGCACAGATACGCAGTATTTT. It translates to CASTAGTGVSTDTQYF. Filled out from reference TRBV19 and TRBJ2-3, the complete variable domain reads DGGITQSPKYLFRKEGQNVTLSCEQNLNHDAMYWYRQDPGQGLRLIYYSQIVNDFQKGDIAEGYSVSREKKESFPLTVTSAQKNPTAFYLCASTAGTGVSTDTQYFGPGTRLTVL.

This chain uses TRBV9 with TRBJ2-2, with D maybe TRBD1 (5 bases). The CDR3 runs 16 residues. The germline gives CDR1 SGDLS, CDR2 YYNGEE. Trimming cost V 0 bases and J 4 bases, with 13 bases left between them. CDR3 nucleotides: TGTGCCAGCAGCGTAGAGGCAGGGAAAGGCACCGGGGAGCTGTTTTTT. It yields the protein CASSVEAGKGTGELFF.

V gene TRBV29-1 combines with J gene TRBJ2-7, with 8 bases lining up with TRBD2. The V and J ends lost 8 bases and 3 bases, in that order; junction bases with no gene match: 9. This CDR3 is built from 13 residues. Germline loops: CDR1 SQVTM, CDR2 ANQGSEA. The CDR3 DNA sequence: TGCAGCCCGCAGTGGACTAGCAGCTACGAGCAGTACTTC. Its protein product is CSPQWTSSYEQYF.

The rearrangement links TRBV11-2 to TRBJ2-2, with 9 bases aligning to TRBD1. The CDR3 length is 15 residues. Germline CDR1 is SGHAT and CDR2 is FQNNGV. V shed 7 bases, J shed 5 bases, and the junction held 8 bases outside the gene matches. Here the CDR3 DNA reads TGTGCCAGCACCTTGGACAGGGGATCTACCGGGGAGCTGTTTTTT. Translated: CASTLDRGSTGELFF.

The DNA for the CDR3 is TGTGCCACGATGGCAGGGGGCATCGATCAGCCCCAGCATTTT. Protein: CATMAGGIDQPQHF. V usage is TRBV28 and J usage is TRBJ1-5; 8 bases agree with TRBD1. J lost 5 bases, V lost 10 bases, and 10 bases had no gene match. The CDR3 spans 14 residues. Germline CDR1 reads MDHEN; CDR2 reads SYDVKM.

The chain recombines TRBV7-2 with TRBJ2-2; 9 bases map to TRBD1. V trimming: 5 bases; J trimming: 5 bases; junction bases outside the gene matches: 3. The CDR3 is 14 residues long. Germline loops: CDR1 SGHTA, CDR2 FQGNSA. The CDR3 DNA follows: TGTGCCAGCAGCCCCGACAGGGGGACCGGGGAGCTGTTTTTT. Its translation is CASSPDRGTGELFF.

The V and J genes are TRBV6-5 and TRBJ1-6; no reliable D call. Trimming left V 6 bases short and J 4 bases short, with 10 bases between. The CDR3 is made up of 14 amino acids. CDR1 is MNHEY and CDR2 is SVGAGI in the germline V gene. The CDR3 loop is CASRKTDYNSPLHF. The DNA of the CDR3 is TGTGCCAGCAGAAAAACAGATTATAATTCACCCCTCCACTTT.

The chain combines TRBV19 with TRBJ1-1, with unresolved D. The CDR3 is 14 residues long. V dropped 3 bases and J dropped 3 bases, with 11 bases sitting between them. The V gene's germline CDR1 is LNHDA and CDR2 SQIVND (reference sequence). CDR3 in amino acids: CASSIGPGDTEAFF. The CDR3 DNA sequence: TGTGCCAGTAGTATCGGACCCGGGGACACTGAAGCTTTCTTT. The full variable domain, rest sourced from reference TRBV19 and TRBJ1-1, is DGGITQSPKYLFRKEGQNVTLSCEQNLNHDAMYWYRQDPGQGLRLIYYSQIVNDFQKGDIAEGYSVSREKKESFPLTVTSAQKNPTAFYLCASSIGPGDTEAFFGQGTRLTVV.

The rearrangement links TRBV7-9 to TRBJ1-3; 11 bases are a match to TRBD1. The J segment lost 6 bases and the V segment lost 5 bases, leaving 12 bases of the junction unmatched. From germline, CDR1 is SEHNR and CDR2 FQNEAQ (reference sequence). The CDR3 runs 17 residues. The DNA for the CDR3 is TGTGCCAGCAGCCCGCCCGTAGGGACAGGGGGTTCAAACACCATATATTTT. This gives the protein CASSPPVGTGGSNTIYF.

This rearrangement joins TRBV7-9 to TRBJ2-5; TRBD2 matches at 7 bases. From germline, CDR1 is SEHNR and CDR2 FQNEAQ (reference sequence). The CDR3 has 16 amino acids. V dropped 4 bases and J dropped 5; count of bases not matched to a gene: 13. CDR3 amino acids: CASSSDSRGVGETQYF. The CDR3 DNA follows: TGTGCCAGCAGCTCAGACAGTCGGGGGGTCGGGGAGACCCAGTACTTC.

The rearrangement uses TRBV6-1 and TRBJ1-2, with D perhaps matching TRBD1 (5 bases). The V gene lost 7 bases and the J gene lost 9 bases, with 21 bases spanning the gap. CDR1 is MNHNS and CDR2 is SASEGT in the germline V gene. This CDR3 spans 14 amino acids. This chain's CDR3 is CASTRRAQRRSYTF. The CDR3 DNA reads TGTGCCAGCACGCGCAGGGCTCAACGCCGTAGCTACACCTTC.

The chain recombines TRBV5-6 with TRBJ2-5; TRBD1 might be the D (6 bases). This CDR3 spans 16 amino acids. Germline V gives CDR1 SGHDT, CDR2 YYEEEE. The V gene lost 4 bases and the J gene lost 1 base, with 17 bases spanning the gap. The CDR3 coding sequence is TGTGCCAGCAGCCCCGCAGGGGTTTTCCCCCAAGAGACCCAGTACTTC. Protein sequence: CASSPAGVFPQETQYF.

This sequence joins TRBV12-5 and TRBJ2-5; possible D gene TRBD2, 6 bases. Germline V gives CDR1 LGHNT, CDR2 FRNRAP. Between the trimmed V and J ends, which lost 3 bases and 1 base, there was a span of 15 bases. The CDR3 is 16 amino acids. The chain's CDR3 is CASGFSVKAGQETQYF. CDR3 coding DNA: TGTGCTAGTGGTTTCTCGGTCAAAGCGGGCCAAGAGACCCAGTACTTC.

The chain is built from TRBV6-1 and TRBJ1-2; 8 bases fit TRBD1. The CDR3 is 16 amino acids. The V and J ends lost 0 bases and 8 bases, in that order; junction bases with no gene match: 11. The germline V gene has CDR1 MNHNS and CDR2 SASEGT. The CDR3 DNA is TGTGCCAGCAGTGAAGCCTTTGGGGACAGGCAGGGGGGCTACACCTTC. Translating gives CASSEAFGDRQGGYTF.

The V and J genes are TRBV19 and TRBJ2-5, with D possibly being TRBD1 (5 bases). The CDR3 has 14 residues. Germline CDR1 reads LNHDA; CDR2 reads SQIVND (reference sequence). Trimming cost V 2 bases and J 3 bases, with 10 bases left between them. The CDR3, as DNA: TGTGCCAGTAGTATAAGGCCCAGGGAAGAGACCCAGTACTTC. It specifies CASSIRPREETQYF.

The rearrangement joins TRBV28 to TRBJ2-1; tentative D call: TRBD1 (5 bases). The CDR3 spans 13 residues. CDR1 MDHEN and CDR2 SYDVKM come from the germline V gene. The V gene lost 6 bases and the J gene lost 8 bases, with 14 bases spanning the gap. The CDR3 spells CASRQTAPHEQFF. The CDR3 coding sequence is TGTGCCAGCAGACAGACAGCCCCCCATGAGCAGTTCTTC. Using reference TRBV28 and TRBJ2-1 for the parts outside the CDR3, the full variable domain is DVKVTQSSRYLVKRTGEKVFLECVQDMDHENMFWYRQDPGLGLRLIYFSYDVKMKEKGDIPEGYSVSREKKERFSLILESASTNQTSMYLCASRQTAPHEQFFGPGTRLTVL.

The genes are TRBV10-2 and TRBJ2-2; 7 bases match TRBD2. V lost 6 bases to trimming and J lost 0 bases; unmatched junction nucleotides: 4. Germline lookup yields CDR1 WSHSY and CDR2 SAAADI. The CDR3 extends over 15 amino acids. Written as DNA, the CDR3 is TGCGCCAGCAGGTGGCGGGAGTCGAACACCGGGGAGCTGTTTTTT. Amino acid sequence: CASRWRESNTGELFF.

CDR3 protein: CATRGGSASDTEAFF. CDR3 sequence (DNA): TGTGCCACCAGAGGGGGATCGGCAAGCGACACTGAAGCTTTCTTT. The V and J genes are TRBV15 and TRBJ1-1, with a possible D match to TRBD1 (6 bases). Trimming left V 6 bases short and J 3 bases short, with 17 bases between. The germline CDR1 and CDR2 sequences are LNHNV and YYDKDF (reference sequence). This CDR3 is built from 15 residues.

The genes are TRBV7-6 and TRBJ1-4; perhaps TRBD1 as D (6 bases). The CDR3 spans 15 residues. The ends were cut back, 2 bases at V and 6 bases at J, with 13 bases in the middle. Germline lookup yields CDR1 SGHVS and CDR2 FNYEAQ. The CDR3, as DNA: TGTGCCAGCAGCTTACTACAGGGTGGGGATGAAAAACTGTTTTTT. Amino acid sequence: CASSLLQGGDEKLFF.

The chain combines TRBV27 with TRBJ1-4; possibly TRBD1 for D (5 bases). Looked up from germline, CDR1 is MNHEY and CDR2 is SMNVEV (reference sequence). The CDR3 consists of 13 residues. Trimming took off 2 bases at V and 6 bases at J, with 7 bases between the two ends. The chain's CDR3 is CASSLLTDEKLFF. The CDR3 DNA is TGTGCCAGCAGTTTACTGACAGATGAAAAACTGTTTTTT.

This chain connects TRBV9 to TRBJ1-3; the match to TRBD1 covers 7 bases. After removal of 4 bases from V and 8 bases from J, the junction contained 6 bases not matched to a gene. Germline CDR1 SGDLS, CDR2 YYNGEE. This CDR3 region has 13 residues. In DNA form, the CDR3 reads TGTGCCAGCAGCTTACAGGGGACGCACACCATATATTTT. It encodes CASSLQGTHTIYF.

V is TRBV4-2 and J is TRBJ2-5, with 9 bases lining up with TRBD1. Germline CDR1 reads LGHNA; CDR2 reads YNFKEQ. The CDR3 runs to 14 residues. Germline trimming cut 0 bases from V and 7 bases from J; bases unmatched to any gene: 3. The CDR3 here is CASSQDRQGGTQYF. The CDR3 DNA follows: TGTGCCAGCAGCCAAGATCGACAGGGGGGGACCCAGTACTTC.

V is TRBV5-1 and J is TRBJ1-2, with D possibly being TRBD1 (5 bases). The CDR3 length is 14 residues. The germline CDR1 and CDR2 sequences are SGHRS and YFSETQ. The germline V and J ends were trimmed by 0 bases and 13 bases, with 19 bases remaining between them. CDR3 amino acids: CASSLGVDLGLGTF. For the CDR3, the DNA is TGCGCCAGCAGCTTGGGGGTTGATCTGGGACTTGGCACCTTC.

V is TRBV2 and J is TRBJ2-2, with D perhaps TRBD1 (5 bases). V was clipped by 4 bases and J by 0 bases, with 9 bases between them. The CDR3 is 15 residues long. Germline CDR1 reads SNHLY; CDR2 reads FYNNEI. In DNA, the CDR3 is TGTGCCAGCAGTGCAGGGCTATCGAACACCGGGGAGCTGTTTTTT. It specifies CASSAGLSNTGELFF.

On this clone: Distinct nucleotide sequences in the sample also encode this CDR3. The chain couples TRBV18 to TRBJ2-2; TRBD1 matches 7 bases. J was trimmed by 0 bases and V by 3 bases; bases with no gene match: 10. Looked up from germline, CDR1 is KGHSH and CDR2 is LQKENI. There are 18 residues in the CDR3. This CDR3 is CASSPRFSGTANTGELFF. In DNA form, the CDR3 reads TGTGCCAGCTCACCGCGTTTCTCCGGGACAGCGAACACCGGGGAGCTGTTTTTT.

V and J are TRBV29-1 and TRBJ2-1; D is ambiguous. Trimming left V 7 bases short and J 0 bases short, with 7 bases between. Germline V gene sequence: CDR1 SQVTM, CDR2 ANQGSEA. The CDR3 spans 12 residues. CDR3 loop: CSGRYSYNEQFF. CDR3 DNA: TGCAGCGGCAGATACTCCTACAATGAGCAGTTCTTC.

CDR3 protein: CASSSWTSGRVYNEQFF. The CDR3 region has the DNA TGTGCCAGCAGCTCCTGGACTAGCGGGAGGGTTTACAATGAGCAGTTCTTC. The rearrangement uses TRBV7-9 and TRBJ2-1; 15 positions agree with TRBD2. The CDR3 has 17 residues. Per the germline V gene, CDR1 is SEHNR and CDR2 is FQNEAQ (reference sequence). The J segment lost 4 bases and the V segment lost 4 bases, leaving 5 bases of the junction unmatched.

V is TRBV12-5 and J is TRBJ2-7; TRBD1 aligns across 9 bases. The V segment lost 6 bases and the J segment 2 bases; nucleotides outside the gene matches: 5. The CDR3 covers 14 residues. The germline V gene encodes CDR1 LGHNT and CDR2 FRNRAP. The CDR3 spells CASGSGTGTYEQYF. CDR3 sequence (DNA): TGTGCTAGTGGCTCCGGGACAGGGACCTACGAGCAGTACTTC.

This rearrangement joins TRBV7-9 to TRBJ1-1, with D possibly being TRBD1 (5 bases). Germline CDR1 and CDR2: SEHNR and FQNEAQ (reference sequence). Deletions cut 5 bases from V and 0 bases from J, with 13 bases between. CDR3 length: 15 residues. The CDR3 spells CASSARQSMNTEAFF. The CDR3 DNA follows: TGTGCCAGCAGCGCTCGACAGTCCATGAACACTGAAGCTTTCTTT.

The J gene is TRBJ2-2, the V gene TRBV5-4, with TRBD2 matching 9 bases. This CDR3 spans 16 amino acids. V shed 2 bases, J shed 7 bases, and the junction held 9 bases outside the gene matches. Germline loops: CDR1 SGHNT, CDR2 YYREEE (reference sequence). The CDR3 DNA is TGTGCCAGCAGCTTAAATAGCGGGAGACGCGGCGGGGAGCTGTTTTTT. It translates to CASSLNSGRRGGELFF.